These 10 T cell receptor beta chains came from one sample sequenced in a study of CD8 T cells in ankylosing spondylitis. TCRdb reprocessed the 5' RACE reads with MiXCR, giving one entry per CDR3 protein. Of about 42,000 distinct CDR3 sequences listed, 2.5% to 3.5% were seen once; the top ten hold under 6%. The specimen sequenced was blood, either unsorted or a sorted T cell fraction (not recorded which). These receptors all come from a male donor with ankylosing spondylitis or in good health (not recorded which).

This clonotype was recorded at least ten times. The rearrangement links TRBV9 to TRBJ2-7; no clear D gene. Germline loops: CDR1 SGDLS, CDR2 YYNGEE. Trimming took 0 bases from V and 7 from J, leaving 14 bases between them. The CDR3 consists of 14 residues. This CDR3 reads CASSVEAARSEQYF. The CDR3 region has the DNA TGTGCCAGCAGCGTAGAGGCCGCGCGCTCAGAGCAGTACTTC.

This clonotype qualifies as medium-sized (0.01 to 0.1%). The chain is built from TRBV9 and TRBJ2-2; TRBD2 agrees at 11 bases. Trimming at V came to 2 bases and at J to 7 bases, leaving 4 bases not matched to a gene. Germline-derived CDR1 and CDR2 are SGDLS and YYNGEE. The CDR3 is 15 amino acids. The CDR3 nucleotides read TGTGCCAGCAGCGTGGTGACTAGCGGGATCGGGGAGCTGTTTTTT. This translates into CASSVVTSGIGELFF. Supplemented by reference TRBV9 and TRBJ2-2, the full variable domain reads DSGVTQTPKHLITATGQRVTLRCSPRSGDLSVYWYQQSLDQGLQFLIQYYNGEERAKGNILERFSAQQFPDLHSELNLSSLELGDSALYFCASSVVTSGIGELFFGEGSRLTVL.

This sequence joins TRBV9 and TRBJ1-1; D call uncertain. The ends were cut back, 4 bases at V and 1 base at J, with 14 bases in the middle. Looked up from germline, CDR1 is SGDLS and CDR2 is YYNGEE. The CDR3 sequence is 15 residues long. The CDR3 nucleotides are TGTGCCAGCAGCCCGTACGTGGGCACGAACACTGAAGCTTTCTTT. This translates into CASSPYVGTNTEAFF.

This chain joins TRBV9 and TRBJ2-5; 10 positions match TRBD2. The ends lost 0 bases at V and 5 bases at J; junction bases unmatched: 7. Germline CDR1 reads SGDLS; CDR2 reads YYNGEE. The CDR3 is 16 amino acids. For the CDR3, the DNA is TGTGCCAGCAGCGTAGAGGCTAGCGGGAGAGGTGAGACCCAGTACTTC. It codes for CASSVEASGRGETQYF.

This clonotype was detected many times. The chain has TRBV9 and TRBJ2-1, with 8 bases fitting TRBD2. Germline CDR1 is SGDLS and CDR2 is YYNGEE. This CDR3 is 14 amino acids long. V lost 2 bases to trimming and J lost 8 bases; unmatched junction nucleotides: 6. CDR3: CASSVSGIGDEQFF. The CDR3 nucleotides are TGTGCCAGCAGCGTTAGCGGGATAGGCGATGAGCAGTTCTTC.

The chain uses TRBV9 and TRBJ2-3; TRBD2 agrees at 7 bases. The CDR3 length is 14 residues. Germline V gene data show CDR1 as SGDLS and CDR2 as YYNGEE. With V trimmed by 5 bases and J by 2 bases, 5 bases remained unmatched. CDR3 in amino acids: CASSPSGVTDTQYF. CDR3 DNA sequence: TGTGCCAGCAGTCCTAGCGGAGTCACAGATACGCAGTATTTT. The whole variable domain, filled in from reference TRBV9 and TRBJ2-3, reads DSGVTQTPKHLITATGQRVTLRCSPRSGDLSVYWYQQSLDQGLQFLIQYYNGEERAKGNILERFSAQQFPDLHSELNLSSLELGDSALYFCASSPSGVTDTQYFGPGTRLTVL.

The sample holds many counts of this clonotype. The chain recombines TRBV9 with TRBJ2-1; 10 nucleotides line up with TRBD2. The CDR3 is 16 residues long. Trimming cost V 4 bases and J 7 bases; bases outside gene matches: 11. CDR1 is SGDLS, CDR2 YYNGEE, per germline. CDR3 nucleotides: TGTGCCAGCAGCCCGAGAGGAGCGGGAGGGGTAAATGAGCAGTTCTTC. This codes for CASSPRGAGGVNEQFF.

This clonotype was seen repeatedly, ten times or more. V is TRBV9 and J is TRBJ2-1; TRBD2 agrees at 7 bases. In germline, CDR1 is SGDLS, CDR2 YYNGEE. After removal of 4 bases from V and 2 bases from J, the junction contained 6 bases not matched to a gene. There are 15 residues in the CDR3. The CDR3 protein is CASSLSGITYNEQFF. The CDR3 region has the DNA TGTGCCAGCAGCCTGAGCGGGATCACCTACAATGAGCAGTTCTTC.

This clonotype was observed many times. The V and J genes are TRBV9 and TRBJ2-7, with TRBD2 matching over 8 bases. Looked up from germline, CDR1 is SGDLS and CDR2 is YYNGEE. The ends lost 3 bases at V and 3 bases at J; junction bases unmatched: 5. This CDR3 contains 14 residues. The CDR3 DNA is TGTGCCAGCAGCGCGACTAGCGCCAACTACGAGCAGTACTTC. Its translation: CASSATSANYEQYF.

This clonotype was seen many times. V and J are TRBV9 and TRBJ2-7; no reliable D call. The CDR3 length is 13 residues. CDR1 is SGDLS, CDR2 YYNGEE, per germline. V was pared by 0 bases and J by 6 bases, with 10 bases between. CDR3 region: CASSVGGLGEQYF. The DNA of the CDR3 is TGTGCCAGCAGCGTAGGAGGCCTCGGCGAGCAGTACTTC.